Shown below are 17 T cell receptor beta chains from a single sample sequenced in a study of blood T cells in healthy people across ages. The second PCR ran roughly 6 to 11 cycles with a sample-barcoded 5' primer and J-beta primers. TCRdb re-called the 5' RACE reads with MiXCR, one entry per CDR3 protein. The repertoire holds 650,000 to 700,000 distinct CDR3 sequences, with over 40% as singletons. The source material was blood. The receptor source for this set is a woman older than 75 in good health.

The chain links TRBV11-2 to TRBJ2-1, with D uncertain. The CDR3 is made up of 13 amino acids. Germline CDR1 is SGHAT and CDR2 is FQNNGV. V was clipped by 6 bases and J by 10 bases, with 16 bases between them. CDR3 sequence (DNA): TGTGCCAGCAGTGAGACTCGCCATTGGGAGCAGTTCTTC. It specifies CASSETRHWEQFF.

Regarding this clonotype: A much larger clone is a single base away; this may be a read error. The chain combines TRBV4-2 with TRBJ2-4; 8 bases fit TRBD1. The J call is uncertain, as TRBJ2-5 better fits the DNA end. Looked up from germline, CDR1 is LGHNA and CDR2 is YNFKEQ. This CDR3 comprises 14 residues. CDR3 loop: CAGSPTDRGETQYF. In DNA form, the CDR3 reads TGTGCCGGCAGCCCAACTGACAGGGGCGAGACCCAGTACTTC.

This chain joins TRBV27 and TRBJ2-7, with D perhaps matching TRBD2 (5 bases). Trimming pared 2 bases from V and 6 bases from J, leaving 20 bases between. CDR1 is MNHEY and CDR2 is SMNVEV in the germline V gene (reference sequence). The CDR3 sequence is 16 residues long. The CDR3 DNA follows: TGTGCCAGCAGTTTAGTACCGCTAGCTAACACGGGCGAGCAGTACTTC. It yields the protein CASSLVPLANTGEQYF.

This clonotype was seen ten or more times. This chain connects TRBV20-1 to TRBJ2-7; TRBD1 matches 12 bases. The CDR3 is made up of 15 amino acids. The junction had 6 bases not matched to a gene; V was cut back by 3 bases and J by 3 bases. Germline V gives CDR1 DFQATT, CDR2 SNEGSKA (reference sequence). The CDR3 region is CSARGDRGQGYEQYF. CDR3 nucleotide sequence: TGCAGTGCTAGGGGGGACAGGGGGCAGGGCTACGAGCAGTACTTC.

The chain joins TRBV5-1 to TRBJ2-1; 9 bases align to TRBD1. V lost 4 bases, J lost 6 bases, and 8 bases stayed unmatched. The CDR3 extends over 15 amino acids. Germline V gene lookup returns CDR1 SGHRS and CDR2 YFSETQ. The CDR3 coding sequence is TGCGCCAGCAGCGCTCGGGACAGGGAGGGCAATGAGCAGTTCTTC. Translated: CASSARDREGNEQFF.

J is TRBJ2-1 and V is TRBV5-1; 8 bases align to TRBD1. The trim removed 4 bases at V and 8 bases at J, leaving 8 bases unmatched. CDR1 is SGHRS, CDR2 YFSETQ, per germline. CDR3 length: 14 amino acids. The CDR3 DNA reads TGCGCCAGCAGCATCGGACAGGGTAGAGATGAGCAGTTCTTC. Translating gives CASSIGQGRDEQFF.

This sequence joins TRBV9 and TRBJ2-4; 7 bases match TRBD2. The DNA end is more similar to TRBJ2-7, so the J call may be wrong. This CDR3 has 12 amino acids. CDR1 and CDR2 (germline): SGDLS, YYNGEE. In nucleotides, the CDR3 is TGTGCCAGCAGCGCTAGCGGATACGAGCAGTACTTC. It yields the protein CASSASGYEQYF.

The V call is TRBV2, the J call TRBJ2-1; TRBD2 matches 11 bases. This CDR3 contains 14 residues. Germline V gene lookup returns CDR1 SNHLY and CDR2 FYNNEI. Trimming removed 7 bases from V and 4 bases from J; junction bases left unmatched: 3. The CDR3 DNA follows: TGTGCCAGCACCCTAGCGGGGGGATACAATGAGCAGTTCTTC. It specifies CASTLAGGYNEQFF. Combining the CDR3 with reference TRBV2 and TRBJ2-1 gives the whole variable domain EPEVTQTPSHQVTQMGQEVILRCVPISNHLYFYWYRQILGQKVEFLVSFYNNEISEKSEIFDDQFSVERPDGSNFTLKIRSTKLEDSAMYFCASTLAGGYNEQFFGPGTRLTVL.

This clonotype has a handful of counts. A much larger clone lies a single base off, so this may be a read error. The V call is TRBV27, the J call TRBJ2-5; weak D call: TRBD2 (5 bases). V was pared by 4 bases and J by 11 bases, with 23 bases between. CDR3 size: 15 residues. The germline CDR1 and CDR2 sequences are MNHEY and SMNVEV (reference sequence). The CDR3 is CASSYDRGPYNEQYF. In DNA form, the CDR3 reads TGTGCCAGCAGTTACGATCGCGGGCCCTACAATGAGCAGTACTTC.

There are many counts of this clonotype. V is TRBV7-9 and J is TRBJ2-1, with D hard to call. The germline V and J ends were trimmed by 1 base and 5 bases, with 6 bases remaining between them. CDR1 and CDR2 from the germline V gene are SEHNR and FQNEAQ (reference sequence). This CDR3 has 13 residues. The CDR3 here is CASSLEGHNEQFF. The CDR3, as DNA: TGTGCCAGCAGCTTAGAGGGTCACAATGAGCAGTTCTTC.

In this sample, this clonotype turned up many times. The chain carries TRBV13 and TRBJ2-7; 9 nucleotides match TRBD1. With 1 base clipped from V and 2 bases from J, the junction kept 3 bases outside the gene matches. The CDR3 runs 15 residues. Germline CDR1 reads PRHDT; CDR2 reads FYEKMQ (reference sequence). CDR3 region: CASSLVDRGTYEQYF. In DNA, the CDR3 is TGTGCCAGCAGCTTAGTAGACAGGGGGACCTACGAGCAGTACTTC.

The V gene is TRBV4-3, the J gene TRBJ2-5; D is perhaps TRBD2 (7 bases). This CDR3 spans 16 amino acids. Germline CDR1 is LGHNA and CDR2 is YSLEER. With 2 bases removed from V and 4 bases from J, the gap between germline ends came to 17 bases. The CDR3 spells CASSQLLQGRGETQYF. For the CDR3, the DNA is TGCGCCAGCAGCCAACTACTGCAGGGGAGGGGAGAGACCCAGTACTTC.

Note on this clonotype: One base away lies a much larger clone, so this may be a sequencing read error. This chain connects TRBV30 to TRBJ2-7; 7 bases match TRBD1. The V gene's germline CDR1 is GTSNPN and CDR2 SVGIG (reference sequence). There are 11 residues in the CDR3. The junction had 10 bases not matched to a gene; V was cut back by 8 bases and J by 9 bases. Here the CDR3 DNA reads TGTGCCAGAGAAGGGGGCGGCATGCAGTACTTC. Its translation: CAREGGGMQYF.

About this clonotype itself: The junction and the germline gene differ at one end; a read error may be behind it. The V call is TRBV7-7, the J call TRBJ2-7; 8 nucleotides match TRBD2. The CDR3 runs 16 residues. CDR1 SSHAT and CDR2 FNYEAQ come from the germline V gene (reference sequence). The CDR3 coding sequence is TGTGCTAGCAGCCCAGGGGCGGGGGGCTCCTACAATGAGCAGTACTTC. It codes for CASSPGAGGSYNEQYF.

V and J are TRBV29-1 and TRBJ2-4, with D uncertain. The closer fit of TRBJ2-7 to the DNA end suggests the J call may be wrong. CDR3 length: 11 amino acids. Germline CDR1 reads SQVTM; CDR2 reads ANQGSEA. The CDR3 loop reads CSVEEGFEQYF. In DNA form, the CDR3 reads TGCAGCGTTGAAGAGGGGTTCGAGCAGTACTTC.

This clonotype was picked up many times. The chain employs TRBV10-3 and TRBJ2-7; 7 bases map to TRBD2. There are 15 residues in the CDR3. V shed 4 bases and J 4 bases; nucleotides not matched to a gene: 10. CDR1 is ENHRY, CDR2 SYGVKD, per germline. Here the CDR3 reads CAISGGGRDTYEQYF. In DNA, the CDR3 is TGTGCCATCAGTGGTGGCGGGAGAGATACGTACGAGCAGTACTTC.

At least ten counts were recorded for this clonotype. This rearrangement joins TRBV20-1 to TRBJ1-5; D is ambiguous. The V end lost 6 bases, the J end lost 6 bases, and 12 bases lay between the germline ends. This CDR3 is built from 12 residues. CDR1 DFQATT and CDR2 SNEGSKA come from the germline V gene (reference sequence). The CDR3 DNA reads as TGCAGTGCCCCTGGGCCCCTTCAGCCCCAGCATTTT. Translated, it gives CSAPGPLQPQHF.